Below, one TCR beta chain is given with its context. This sample is part of a study of blood T cell repertoires in COVID-19. Study-wide background: The cDNA or gDNA used as material had been derived from T cells, B-cell-depleted T cells, or PBMCs.

The CDR3 contains 17 residues. The germline gives CDR1 SEHNR, CDR2 FQNEAQ (reference sequence). Trimming at V came to 4 bases and at J to 3 bases, leaving 8 bases not matched to a gene. Participants were aged roughly 18 to 100 years from approximately 23 US areas. Participant reports of clinical history set cohort assignment. The authors' processing: The assay estimated nucleated cells by amplifying reference gene primers. The protocol was immunoSEQ multiplex PCR, while the TCRdb copy is restricted to in-frame clones and leaves out a portion. That table is the source of V, J and clone size, and D and trimming were worked out from the DNA. The sample has about 430,000 clones, about 88% seen once.

V gene TRBV7-9 combines with J gene TRBJ2-2; 10 nucleotides align to TRBD2. Sequencing was carried out using PBMCs or T cells enriched from blood (not recorded which). The clonotype was recovered from a woman aged 18-35 years who had been exposed to COVID-19. CDR3 region: CASSSRSGRADTGELFF. CDR3 DNA: TGTGCCAGCAGCTCGAGGAGCGGGAGGGCCGACACCGGGGAGCTGTTTTTT.